The 20 T cell receptor beta chains below come from one sample, sequenced in a study of shared clonotypes between healthy human individuals. Clones were sequenced by immunoSEQ multiplex PCR, and TCRdb holds only the in-frame ones, with some missing. Counted here are 850,000 to 1,100,000 clones, roughly 80% occurring once; the ten biggest clones make up 0.89%. Sequencing was done on a sample of memory CD4+ T cells from PBMCs. Indicated subset: CD45RA-negative fraction. The receptors here all came from a man between 18 and 35 years old in good health. Some clones in this sample may be carry-over from other donors' samples.

In its sample, this clone was seen a few times. The chain has TRBV7-2 and TRBJ1-2, with TRBD1 matching 7 bases. Trimming cost V 4 bases and J 7 bases; bases outside gene matches: 9. CDR1 is SGHTA and CDR2 is FQGNSA in the germline V gene. CDR3 length equals 14 residues. The CDR3 loop reads CASSYQTGWSGYTF. DNA for the CDR3: TGTGCCAGCAGCTATCAGACAGGGTGGTCTGGCTACACCTTC.

The chain combines TRBV28 with TRBJ1-3; D is unclear. Germline loops: CDR1 MDHEN, CDR2 SYDVKM. CDR3 length: 15 residues. The V end lost 6 bases, the J end lost 3 bases, and 15 bases lay between the germline ends. The chain's CDR3 is CASSPFGEGGNTIYF. Written as DNA, the CDR3 is TGTGCCAGCAGCCCTTTTGGTGAAGGTGGAAACACCATATATTTT.

The chain combines TRBV30 with TRBJ2-2; 7 positions agree with TRBD1. The CDR3 has 15 amino acids. Trimming took 5 bases from V and 1 from J; bases not matched to a gene: 7. Germline V gene data show CDR1 as GTSNPN and CDR2 as SVGIG (reference sequence). The CDR3 loop reads CAWGAGTVNTGELFF. DNA of the CDR3: TGTGCCTGGGGTGCCGGGACAGTGAACACCGGGGAGCTGTTTTTT.

V gene TRBV5-6 combines with J gene TRBJ2-7; possibly TRBD1 for D (5 bases). The CDR3 is 15 amino acids. The germline CDR1 and CDR2 sequences are SGHDT and YYEEEE. The V gene lost 2 bases and the J gene lost 2 bases, with 14 bases spanning the gap. CDR3 coding DNA: TGTGCCAGCAGCTTCACTGGTAGCAGGGCCTACGAGCAGTACTTC. Translated, it gives CASSFTGSRAYEQYF.

The rearrangement uses TRBV29-1 and TRBJ2-1; D is possibly TRBD1 (6 bases). This CDR3 has 13 amino acids. Trimming took 7 bases from V and 0 from J, leaving 10 bases between them. Germline loops: CDR1 SQVTM, CDR2 ANQGSEA. This chain's CDR3 is CSATQGSYNEQFF. The CDR3 region has the DNA TGCAGCGCCACACAGGGCTCCTACAATGAGCAGTTCTTC.

This clone came up once. V gene TRBV5-1 combines with J gene TRBJ2-1, with 7 bases fitting TRBD1. Trimming removed 4 bases from V and 8 bases from J; junction bases left unmatched: 9. The CDR3 length is 14 residues. From germline, CDR1 is SGHRS and CDR2 YFSETQ. In DNA form, the CDR3 reads TGCGCCAGCAGCCCGAAAACCACAGGGGATGAGCAGTTCTTC. Translation gives CASSPKTTGDEQFF.

The chain employs TRBV6-6 and TRBJ1-5; no definite D call. V lost 7 bases to trimming and J lost 6 bases, with 13 bases between them. The CDR3 consists of 13 residues. The germline CDR1 and CDR2 sequences are MNHNY and SVGAGI (reference sequence). CDR3 amino acids: CASTPREVQPQHF. The DNA of the CDR3 is TGTGCCAGCACCCCGCGGGAAGTTCAGCCCCAGCATTTT.

This chain joins TRBV5-6 and TRBJ2-3, with 9 bases lining up with TRBD1. Looked up from germline, CDR1 is SGHDT and CDR2 is YYEEEE. The V and J ends lost 3 bases and 4 bases, in that order; junction bases with no gene match: 15. The CDR3 totals 18 residues. The CDR3, as DNA: TGTGCCAGCAGCTCGCAAGACCGGGACAGGGTATTCCCAGATACGCAGTATTTT. Translation gives CASSSQDRDRVFPDTQYF.

Turning to this clone: Other DNA sequences from this sample encode an identical CDR3 as well. CDR3 protein: CASSLASGNYGYTF. The CDR3 bases are TGTGCCAGCAGCTTAGCGTCCGGGAACTATGGCTACACCTTC. V is TRBV5-4 and J is TRBJ1-2; D unresolved. This CDR3 is built from 14 residues. With 2 bases removed from V and 2 bases from J, the gap between germline ends came to 10 bases. Germline V CDR1 and CDR2: SGHNT, YYREEE (reference sequence).

The rearrangement links TRBV7-3 to TRBJ1-2; 7 bases are shared with TRBD1. Germline-derived CDR1 and CDR2 are SGHTA and FQGTGA. CDR3 size: 16 residues. The junction had 11 bases not matched to a gene; V was cut back by 1 base and J by 6 bases. The CDR3 nucleotides read TGTGCCAGCAGCTTAAGTTCTCGTGGCAGGGGGAATGGCTACACCTTC. Translated, it gives CASSLSSRGRGNGYTF.

V gene TRBV7-2 combines with J gene TRBJ2-7; 8 positions match TRBD2. The germline gives CDR1 SGHTA, CDR2 FQGNSA. CDR3 length: 13 amino acids. V dropped 6 bases and J dropped 0; count of bases not matched to a gene: 1. The CDR3 DNA reads TGTGCCAGCAGACTAGCGGCCTCCTACGAGCAGTACTTC. This translates into CASRLAASYEQYF.

This chain connects TRBV5-1 to TRBJ2-3, with TRBD2 matching over 11 bases. Trimming at V came to 0 bases and at J to 6 bases, leaving 6 bases not matched to a gene. The CDR3 loop spans 16 amino acids. CDR1 and CDR2 (germline): SGHRS, YFSETQ. The CDR3, as DNA: TGCGCCAGCAGCTTGGCGGGGACTAGCGGAGGGGATACGCAGTATTTT. It encodes CASSLAGTSGGDTQYF.

This clone was detected only a few times. V and J are TRBV7-2 and TRBJ1-1; D gene unclear. CDR3 size: 13 residues. The V end lost 5 bases, the J end lost 6 bases, and 13 bases lay between the germline ends. Germline V lookup: CDR1 SGHTA, CDR2 FQGNSA. CDR3 sequence: CASSRVGGSEAFF. The CDR3 DNA is TGTGCCAGCAGCAGAGTAGGCGGATCTGAAGCTTTCTTT.

This clone has just a few counts. V is TRBV2 and J is TRBJ1-3; D not resolved. V was trimmed by 3 bases and J by 4 bases, leaving 10 bases between them. This CDR3 region has 14 residues. Per germline, CDR1 SNHLY and CDR2 FYNNEI. CDR3 amino acids: CASSDRRRGNTIYF. The CDR3 DNA is TGTGCCAGCAGTGATCGAAGGCGGGGAAACACCATATATTTT.

CDR3 protein: CATKLGTYDNEQFF. DNA of the CDR3: TGTGCCACCAAGCTAGGGACATACGACAATGAGCAGTTCTTC. The V call is TRBV15, the J call TRBJ2-1, with a possible D match to TRBD1 (6 bases). CDR1 and CDR2 (germline): LNHNV, YYDKDF (reference sequence). The CDR3 covers 14 residues. The V end was cut by 7 bases, the J end by 5 bases, with 15 bases between. The entire variable domain, with the rest obtained from reference TRBV15 and TRBJ2-1, is as follows: DAMVIQNPRYQVTQFGKPVTLSCSQTLNHNVMYWYQQKSSQAPKLLFHYYDKDFNNEADTPDNFQSRRPNTSFCFLDIRSPGLGDTAMYLCATKLGTYDNEQFFGPGTRLTVL.

This clone was observed a single time. V gene TRBV11-2 combines with J gene TRBJ1-6; D uncertain. The V end lost 4 bases, the J end lost 8 bases, and 12 bases lay between the germline ends. This CDR3 spans 14 amino acids. Looked up from germline, CDR1 is SGHAT and CDR2 is FQNNGV. The DNA of the CDR3 is TGTGCCAGCAGCTCCGAGGGAGGGTATTCACCCCTCCACTTT. This gives the protein CASSSEGGYSPLHF.

This chain connects TRBV9 to TRBJ2-5, with TRBD1 as a possible D gene (6 bases). The ends were cut back, 4 bases at V and 5 bases at J, with 18 bases in the middle. The CDR3 totals 15 residues. Germline V gene sequence: CDR1 SGDLS, CDR2 YYNGEE. The CDR3 nucleotides are TGTGCCAGCAGCCCGACGACAGGCTCAAGGGAGACCCAGTACTTC. It encodes CASSPTTGSRETQYF.

Of note for this clone: This could be a read error, since a much larger clone is one nucleotide away. The chain couples TRBV5-6 to TRBJ2-5; TRBD2 agrees at 11 bases. The CDR3 length is 14 residues. Per germline, CDR1 SGHDT and CDR2 YYEEEE. Trimming at V came to 2 bases and at J to 4 bases, leaving 1 base not matched to a gene. The CDR3 DNA reads TGTGCCAGCAGCTTTGGACTAGCGGGAGAGACCCAGTACTTC. Its protein product is CASSFGLAGETQYF.

This clone was seen more than once but under ten times. V usage is TRBV4-1 and J usage is TRBJ1-5; D is undetermined. This CDR3 spans 14 amino acids. The germline gives CDR1 MGHRA, CDR2 YSYEKL. V lost 4 bases and J lost 3, with 10 bases in between. The CDR3 region has the DNA TGCGCCAGCAGCCCGGCCACCTACAATCAGCCCCAGCATTTT. This gives the protein CASSPATYNQPQHF.

This rearrangement joins TRBV28 to TRBJ2-7; 11 bases fit TRBD1. V gave up 6 bases and J gave up 1 base; unmatched junction bases: 2. Per the germline V gene, CDR1 is MDHEN and CDR2 is SYDVKM. The CDR3 consists of 14 residues. CDR3 residues: CASRWDRGSYEQYF. The CDR3 bases are TGTGCCAGCAGGTGGGACAGGGGGTCCTACGAGCAGTACTTC.